The clone carrying this T cell receptor beta chain was seen at least ten times. This entry is derived from a study of neurological immune-mediated disorders. TCRdb independently ran MiXCR on the 5' RACE reads; one entry per CDR3 protein. This table holds about 49,000 distinct CDR3 sequences, roughly 10% found once. Time point defined: longitudinal time-point 1 (baseline). This TCR came from a woman aged 40 to 50 in good health. The sequenced sample consisted of PBMCs.

CDR3 in amino acids: CASNRLAGGETEQFF. DNA for the CDR3: TGTGCCAGCAACCGACTAGCGGGAGGCGAGACTGAGCAGTTCTTC. The chain couples TRBV3-1 to TRBJ2-1; 13 nucleotides agree with TRBD2. Germline CDR1 and CDR2: LGHDT and YNNKEL (reference sequence). The ends lost 7 bases at V and 9 bases at J; junction bases unmatched: 9. The CDR3 is 15 residues long.